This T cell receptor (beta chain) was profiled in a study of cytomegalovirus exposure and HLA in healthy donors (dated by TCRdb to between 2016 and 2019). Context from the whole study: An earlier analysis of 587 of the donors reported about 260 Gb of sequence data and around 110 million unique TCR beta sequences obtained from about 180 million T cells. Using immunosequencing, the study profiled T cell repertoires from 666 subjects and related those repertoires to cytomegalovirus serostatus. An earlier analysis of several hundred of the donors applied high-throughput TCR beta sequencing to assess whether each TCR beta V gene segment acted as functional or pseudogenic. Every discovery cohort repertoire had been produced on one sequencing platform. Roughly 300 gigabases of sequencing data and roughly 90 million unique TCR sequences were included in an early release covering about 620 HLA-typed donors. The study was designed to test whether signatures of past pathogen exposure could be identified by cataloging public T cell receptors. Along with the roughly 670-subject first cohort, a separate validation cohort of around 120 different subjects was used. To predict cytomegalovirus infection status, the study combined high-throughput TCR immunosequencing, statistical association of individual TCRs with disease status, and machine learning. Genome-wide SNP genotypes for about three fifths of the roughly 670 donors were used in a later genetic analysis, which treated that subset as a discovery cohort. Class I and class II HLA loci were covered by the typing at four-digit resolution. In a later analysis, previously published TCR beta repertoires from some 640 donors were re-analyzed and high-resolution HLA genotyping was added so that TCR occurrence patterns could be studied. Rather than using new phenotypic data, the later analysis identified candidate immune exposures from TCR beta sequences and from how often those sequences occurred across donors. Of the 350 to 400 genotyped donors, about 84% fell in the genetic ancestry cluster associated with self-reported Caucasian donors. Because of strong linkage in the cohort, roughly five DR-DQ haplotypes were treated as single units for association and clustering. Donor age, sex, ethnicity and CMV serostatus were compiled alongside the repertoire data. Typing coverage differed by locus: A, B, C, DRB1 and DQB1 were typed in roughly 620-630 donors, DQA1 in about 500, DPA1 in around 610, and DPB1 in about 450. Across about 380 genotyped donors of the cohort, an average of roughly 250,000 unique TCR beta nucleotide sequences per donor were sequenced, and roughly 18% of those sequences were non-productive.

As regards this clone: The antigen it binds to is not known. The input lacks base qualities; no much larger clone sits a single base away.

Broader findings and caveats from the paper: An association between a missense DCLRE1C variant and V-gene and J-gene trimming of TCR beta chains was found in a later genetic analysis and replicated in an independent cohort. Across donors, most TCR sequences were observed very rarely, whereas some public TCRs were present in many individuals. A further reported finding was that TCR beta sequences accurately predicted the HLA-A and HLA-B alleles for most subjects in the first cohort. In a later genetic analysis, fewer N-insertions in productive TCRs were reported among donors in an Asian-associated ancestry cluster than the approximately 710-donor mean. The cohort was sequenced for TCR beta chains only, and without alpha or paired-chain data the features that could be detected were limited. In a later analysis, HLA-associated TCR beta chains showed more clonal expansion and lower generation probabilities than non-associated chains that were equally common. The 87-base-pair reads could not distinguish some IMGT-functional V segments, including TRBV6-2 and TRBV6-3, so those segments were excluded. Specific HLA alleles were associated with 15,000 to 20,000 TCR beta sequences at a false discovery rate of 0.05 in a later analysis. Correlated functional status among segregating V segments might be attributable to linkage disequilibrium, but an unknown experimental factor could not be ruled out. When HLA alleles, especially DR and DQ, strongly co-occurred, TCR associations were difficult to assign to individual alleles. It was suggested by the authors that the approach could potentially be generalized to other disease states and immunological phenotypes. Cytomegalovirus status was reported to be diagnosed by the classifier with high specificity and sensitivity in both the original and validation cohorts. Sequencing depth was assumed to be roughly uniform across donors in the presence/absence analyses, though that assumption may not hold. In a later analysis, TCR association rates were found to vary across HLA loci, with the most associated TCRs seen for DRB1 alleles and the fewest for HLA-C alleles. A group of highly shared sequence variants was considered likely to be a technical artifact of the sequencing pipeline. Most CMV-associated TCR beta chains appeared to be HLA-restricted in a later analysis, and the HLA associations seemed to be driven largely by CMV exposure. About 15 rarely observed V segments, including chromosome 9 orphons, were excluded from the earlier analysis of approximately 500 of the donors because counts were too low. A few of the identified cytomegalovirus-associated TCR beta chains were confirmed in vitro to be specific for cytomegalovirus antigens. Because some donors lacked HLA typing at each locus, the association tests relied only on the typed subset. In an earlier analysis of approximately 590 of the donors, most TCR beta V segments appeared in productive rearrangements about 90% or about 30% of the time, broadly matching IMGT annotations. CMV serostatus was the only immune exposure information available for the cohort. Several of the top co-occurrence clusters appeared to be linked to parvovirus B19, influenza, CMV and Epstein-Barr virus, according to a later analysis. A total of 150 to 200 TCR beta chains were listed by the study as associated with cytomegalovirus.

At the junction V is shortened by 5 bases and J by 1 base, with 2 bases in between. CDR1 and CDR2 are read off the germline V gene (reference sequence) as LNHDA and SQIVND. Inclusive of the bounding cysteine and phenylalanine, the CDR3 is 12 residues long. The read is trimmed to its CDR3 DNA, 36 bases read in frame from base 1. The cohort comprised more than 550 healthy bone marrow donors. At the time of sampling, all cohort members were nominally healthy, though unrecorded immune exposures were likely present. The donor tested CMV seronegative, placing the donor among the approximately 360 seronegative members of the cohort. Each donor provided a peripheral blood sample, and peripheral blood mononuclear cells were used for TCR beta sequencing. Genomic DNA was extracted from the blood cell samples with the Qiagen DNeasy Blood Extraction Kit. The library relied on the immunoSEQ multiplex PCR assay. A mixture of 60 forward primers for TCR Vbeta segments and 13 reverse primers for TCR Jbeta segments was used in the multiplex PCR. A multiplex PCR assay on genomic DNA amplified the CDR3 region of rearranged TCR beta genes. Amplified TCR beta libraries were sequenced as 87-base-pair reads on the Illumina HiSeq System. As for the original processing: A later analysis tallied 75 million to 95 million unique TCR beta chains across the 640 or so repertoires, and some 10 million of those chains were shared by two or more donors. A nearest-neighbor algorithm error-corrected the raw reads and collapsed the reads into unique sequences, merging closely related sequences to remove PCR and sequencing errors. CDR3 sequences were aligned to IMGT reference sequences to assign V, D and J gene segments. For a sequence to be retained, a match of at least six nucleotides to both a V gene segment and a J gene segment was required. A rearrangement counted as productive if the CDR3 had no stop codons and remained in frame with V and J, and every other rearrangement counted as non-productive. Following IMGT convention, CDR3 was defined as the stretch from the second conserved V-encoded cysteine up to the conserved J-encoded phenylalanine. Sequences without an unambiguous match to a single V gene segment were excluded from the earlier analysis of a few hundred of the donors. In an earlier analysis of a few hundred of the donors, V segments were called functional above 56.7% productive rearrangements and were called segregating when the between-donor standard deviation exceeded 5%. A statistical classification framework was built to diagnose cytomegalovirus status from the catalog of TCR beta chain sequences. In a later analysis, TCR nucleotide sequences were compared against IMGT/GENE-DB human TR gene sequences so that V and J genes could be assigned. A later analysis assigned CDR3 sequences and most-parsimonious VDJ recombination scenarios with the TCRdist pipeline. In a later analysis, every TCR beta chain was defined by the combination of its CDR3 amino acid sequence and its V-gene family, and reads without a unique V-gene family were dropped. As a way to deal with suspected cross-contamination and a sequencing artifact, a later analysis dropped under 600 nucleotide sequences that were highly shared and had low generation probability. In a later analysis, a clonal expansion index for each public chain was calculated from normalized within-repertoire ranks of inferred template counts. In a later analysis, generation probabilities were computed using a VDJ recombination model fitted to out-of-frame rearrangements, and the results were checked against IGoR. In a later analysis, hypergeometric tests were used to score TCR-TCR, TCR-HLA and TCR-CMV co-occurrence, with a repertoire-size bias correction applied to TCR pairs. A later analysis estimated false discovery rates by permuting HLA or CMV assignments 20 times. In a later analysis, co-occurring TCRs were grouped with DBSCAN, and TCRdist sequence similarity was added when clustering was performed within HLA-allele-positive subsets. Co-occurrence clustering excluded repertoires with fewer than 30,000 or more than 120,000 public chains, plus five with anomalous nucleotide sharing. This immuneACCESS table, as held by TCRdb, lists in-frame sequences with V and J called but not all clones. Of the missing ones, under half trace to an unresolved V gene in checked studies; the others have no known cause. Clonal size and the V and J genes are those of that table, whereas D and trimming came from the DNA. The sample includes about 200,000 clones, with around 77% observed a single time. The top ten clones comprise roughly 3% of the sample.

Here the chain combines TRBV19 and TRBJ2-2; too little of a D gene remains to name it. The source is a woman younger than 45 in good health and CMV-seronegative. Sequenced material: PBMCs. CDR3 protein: CASSRNTGELFF. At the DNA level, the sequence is TGTGCCAGTAGTCGGAACACCGGGGAGCTGTTTTTT.